These T cell receptor beta chains were read from a single sample in a study of T-cell reconstitution after alpha-beta-depleted transplantation in children. TCRdb passed the PCR reads through MiXCR, listing each CDR3 protein once. The top ten hold about 14% of the sample, which has approximately 520,000 distinct CDR3 sequences, about an eighth seen once. The sequencing here drew on PBMCs, mostly from graft donor cells, taken 180 days after TCRalphabeta/CD19-depleted stem cell transplant. These receptors originate from a female patient aged 2-9 years who had a stem cell transplant for aplastic anemia, so the T cells may come from the graft donor. The CDR3 runs from the conserved cysteine through the conserved F or W. A D gene is named only where the DNA matches it firmly. Expanded clones are given a class, and other clones once, few, many or no size at all.

CAWSVKRSDVYGYTF | TGTGCCTGGAGTGTAAAGAGGTCGGACGTCTATGGCTACACCTTC | TRBV30 | NA | NA | TRBJ1-2
CSARDIPLAALSTDTQYF | TGCAGTGCTAGAGATATTCCCCTAGCGGCACTAAGCACAGATACGCAGTATTTT | TRBV20-1 | TRBD2 | NA | TRBJ2-3
CASNVGSRQGQAGANVLTF | TGTGCCAGTAACGTCGGGTCGAGACAGGGACAAGCAGGGGCCAACGTCCTGACTTTC | TRBV19 | TRBD1 | few | TRBJ2-6
CATGFWGPGELFF | TGTGCCACCGGGTTTTGGGGGCCCGGGGAGCTGTTTTTT | TRBV7-7 | NA | few | TRBJ2-2
CASRRPGTAYNEQFF | TGTGCCAGCCGGCGCCCGGGGACAGCCTACAATGAGCAGTTCTTC | TRBV6-6 | TRBD1 | few | TRBJ2-1
CASSLLADAWTQYF | TGTGCCAGCAGCTTACTTGCGGATGCCTGGACCCAGTACTTC | TRBV7-2 | NA | few | TRBJ2-5
CASSPAGDSYEQYF | TGTGCCAGCTCACCAGCGGGAGACTCCTACGAGCAGTACTTC | TRBV18 | TRBD2 | many | TRBJ2-7
CASSLYWDWSSGNTIYF | TGTGCCAGCAGTTTATACTGGGACTGGAGCTCTGGAAACACCATATATTTT | TRBV28 | NA | few | TRBJ1-3
CASSEGADSGNTIYF | TGTGCCAGCAGTGAAGGGGCTGACTCTGGAAACACCATATATTTT | TRBV6-1 | NA | NA | TRBJ1-3
CASSYRAANYGYTF | TGTGCCAGCAGTTACCGGGCTGCTAACTATGGCTACACCTTC | TRBV6-5 | NA | NA | TRBJ1-2
CSARSRSGQETQYF | TGCAGTGCCCGGTCGAGGAGCGGGCAAGAGACCCAGTACTTC | TRBV20-1 | NA | few | TRBJ2-5
CASSSRRTDTQYF | TGCGCCAGCAGTTCGAGAAGGACAGATACGCAGTATTTT | TRBV4-3 | NA | many | TRBJ2-3
CASSYSSQGPGEAFF | TGTGCCAGCAGTTACTCGAGTCAGGGGCCCGGGGAAGCTTTCTTT | TRBV6-5 | NA | NA | TRBJ1-1
CASSPPDFQSYNEQFF | TGTGCCAGCAGCCCCCCCGACTTCCAATCCTACAATGAGCAGTTCTTC | TRBV9 | NA | NA | TRBJ2-1
CASRPDSENTGELFF | TGTGCCAGCAGACCTGACAGTGAGAACACCGGGGAGCTGTTTTTT | TRBV6-5 | NA | many | TRBJ2-2
CSVGGLAGGEQYF | TGCAGCGTTGGAGGACTAGCGGGGGGCGAGCAGTACTTC | TRBV29-1 | TRBD2 | few | TRBJ2-7
CASSMALHTEAFF | TGTGCCAGTAGTATGGCCCTGCACACTGAAGCTTTCTTT | TRBV19 | NA | few | TRBJ1-1
CASSLTSGAGELFF | TGCGCCAGCAGCCTGACTAGCGGGGCCGGGGAGCTGTTTTTT | TRBV5-1 | TRBD2 | many | TRBJ2-2
CASSELRLPGGFYGYTF | TGTGCCAGCAGTGAATTAAGGCTACCCGGCGGGTTCTATGGCTACACCTTC | TRBV25-1 | NA | NA | TRBJ1-2
CASSLQGLETEAFF | TGTGCCAGCAGCCTACAGGGATTGGAAACTGAAGCTTTCTTT | TRBV6-1 | NA | many | TRBJ1-1
CASSLELWSNYGYTF | TGCGCCAGCAGCTTGGAACTCTGGAGTAACTATGGCTACACCTTC | TRBV5-1 | NA | once | TRBJ1-2
CASSVGSGRAGTQYF | TGTGCCAGCAGCGTAGGATCAGGCCGAGCAGGGACCCAGTACTTC | TRBV9 | NA | many | TRBJ2-5
CSVAGFLYNEQFF | TGCAGCGTTGCAGGGTTTCTGTACAATGAGCAGTTCTTC | TRBV29-1 | NA | few | TRBJ2-1
CASSLVMAPNEQFF | TGTGCCAGCAGCTTAGTTATGGCCCCCAATGAGCAGTTCTTC | TRBV7-2 | NA | few | TRBJ2-1
CSVPRLRGSGRAETQYF | TGCAGCGTCCCCCGGTTGAGGGGTAGCGGGAGGGCAGAGACCCAGTACTTC | TRBV29-1 | TRBD2 | NA | TRBJ2-5
CASRTGQGKTQYF | TGTGCCAGCAGAACCGGACAGGGAAAGACCCAGTACTTC | TRBV6-1 | TRBD1 | many | TRBJ2-5
CASSSPEETQYF | TGCGCCAGCAGCTCGCCCGAAGAGACCCAGTACTTC | TRBV5-1 | NA | NA | TRBJ2-5
CAIKRTGGAYEQYF | TGTGCCATCAAGCGGACAGGGGGCGCGTACGAGCAGTACTTC | TRBV28 | TRBD1 | NA | TRBJ2-7
CASRGQITDTQYF | TGTGCCTCACGAGGACAAATCACAGATACGCAGTATTTT | TRBV19 | NA | few | TRBJ2-3
CASSQDPGQGGATDTQYF | TGCGCCAGCAGCCAAGACCCGGGACAGGGGGGAGCAACAGATACGCAGTATTTT | TRBV4-3 | TRBD1 | NA | TRBJ2-3
CASSPRTSHTDTQYF | TGTGCCAGCAGCCCCCGGACCAGTCATACAGATACGCAGTATTTT | TRBV9 | NA | NA | TRBJ2-3
CASSLFWGWEAENTEAFF | TGTGCCAGCAGTTTATTTTGGGGGTGGGAGGCGGAAAATACTGAAGCTTTCTTT | TRBV28 | NA | many | TRBJ1-1
CASSYWTRTDKPSSSYNEQFF | TGTGCCAGCAGTTACTGGACCAGGACAGACAAACCTTCTAGCTCCTACAATGAGCAGTTCTTC | TRBV6-2/TRBV6-3 | NA | NA | TRBJ2-1
CASSLSTRTSFEEQYF | TGTGCCAGCAGCTTAAGTACCAGGACCTCCTTTGAAGAGCAGTACTTC | TRBV7-9 | NA | NA | TRBJ2-7
CASSVSGPSEATDTQYF | TGTGCCAGCAGCGTGTCAGGGCCCAGCGAGGCCACAGATACGCAGTATTTT | TRBV9 | NA | NA | TRBJ2-3
CASSLGGHLNYGYTF | TGCGCCAGCAGCTTAGGTGGGCACCTTAACTATGGCTACACCTTC | TRBV5-1 | NA | few | TRBJ1-2
CSARSGRRWNEQFF | TGCAGTGCTAGGAGCGGGAGGAGGTGGAATGAGCAGTTCTTC | TRBV20-1 | TRBD2 | few | TRBJ2-1
CSASPLAVSYEQYF | TGCAGTGCTAGTCCCCTAGCGGTCTCCTACGAGCAGTACTTC | TRBV20-1 | TRBD2 | NA | TRBJ2-7
CAWRAAAGSYNEQFF | TGTGCCTGGAGAGCGGCGGCGGGCTCCTACAATGAGCAGTTCTTC | TRBV30 | NA | few | TRBJ2-1
CASSPGDSLGYTF | TGTGCCAGCAGTCCTGGGGACAGTCTCGGCTACACCTTC | TRBV27 | TRBD1 | few | TRBJ1-2
CASSLLNQETQYF | TGTGCCAGCAGTTTATTGAACCAAGAGACCCAGTACTTC | TRBV27 | NA | few | TRBJ2-5
CASSYRGVADVPNTGELFF | TGTGCCAGCAGTTACAGAGGGGTAGCGGACGTACCGAACACCGGGGAGCTGTTTTTT | TRBV6-5 | NA | few | TRBJ2-2
CASSPGGLSGNTIYF | TGTGCCAGCTCACCTGGGGGCCTGTCTGGAAACACCATATATTTT | TRBV18 | NA | NA | TRBJ1-3
CASSHYAPQGNEQFF | TGTGCCAGCAGCCACTACGCCCCCCAGGGAAATGAGCAGTTCTTC | TRBV7-8 | NA | NA | TRBJ2-1
CASSLVGNSPLHF | TGTGCCAGCAGCTTGGTCGGGAATTCACCCCTCCACTTT | TRBV7-9 | NA | NA | TRBJ1-6
CSVGPGPVPRREQFF | TGCAGCGTTGGCCCGGGGCCCGTTCCAAGGAGGGAGCAGTTCTTC | TRBV29-1 | NA | many | TRBJ2-1
CATSRASGSYNEQFF | TGTGCCACCAGCAGGGCTAGCGGCTCCTACAATGAGCAGTTCTTC | TRBV15 | TRBD2 | many | TRBJ2-1
CASSSYPYGYTF | TGTGCCAGCAGTTCCTATCCCTATGGCTACACCTTC | TRBV12-3/TRBV12-4 | NA | NA | TRBJ1-2
CASSQDLVQETQYF | TGCGCCAGCAGCCAAGATCTGGTCCAAGAGACCCAGTACTTC | TRBV4-1 | NA | NA | TRBJ2-5
CASSQASGGANEQFF | TGCGCCAGCAGCCAAGCCAGCGGGGGAGCGAATGAGCAGTTCTTC | TRBV4-1 | TRBD2 | many | TRBJ2-1
CSASTTSGGPTGEQYF | TGCAGTGCTTCCACCACTAGCGGAGGCCCCACAGGCGAGCAGTACTTC | TRBV20-1 | TRBD2 | NA | TRBJ2-7
CASSFTSGASGNEQYF | TGTGCCAGCAGCTTTACTAGCGGGGCAAGCGGTAACGAGCAGTACTTC | TRBV7-2 | TRBD2 | few | TRBJ2-7
CASSQVTGGGTDTQYF | TGCGCCAGCAGCCAAGTAACTGGGGGAGGCACAGATACGCAGTATTTT | TRBV4-3 | NA | few | TRBJ2-3
CSARSERDYNEQFF | TGCAGTGCTAGATCGGAGCGGGACTACAATGAGCAGTTCTTC | TRBV20-1 | TRBD2 | many | TRBJ2-1
CASSPGQGLGLYF | TGTGCCAGCAGCCCAGGACAGGGATTAGGTCTCTACTTC | TRBV7-6 | TRBD1 | NA | TRBJ2-7
CASMDRVGSYEQYF | TGTGCCAGCATGGACAGGGTTGGTTCCTACGAGCAGTACTTC | TRBV28 | TRBD1 | few | TRBJ2-7
CATSRGQYESYEQYF | TGTGCCACCAGCAGGGGACAGTACGAGTCCTACGAGCAGTACTTC | TRBV15 | TRBD1 | NA | TRBJ2-7
CASSGPWIGGGEQYF | TGTGCCAGCAGTGGCCCGTGGATAGGGGGGGGTGAGCAGTACTTC | TRBV28 | NA | few | TRBJ2-7
CASSPGYEQFF | TGTGCCAGCAGTCCAGGGTATGAGCAGTTCTTC | TRBV6-2/TRBV6-3 | NA | NA | TRBJ2-1
CASSPTNVARNTGELFF | TGCGCCAGCAGCCCGACTAACGTTGCTAGAAACACCGGGGAGCTGTTTTTT | TRBV5-1 | NA | many | TRBJ2-2